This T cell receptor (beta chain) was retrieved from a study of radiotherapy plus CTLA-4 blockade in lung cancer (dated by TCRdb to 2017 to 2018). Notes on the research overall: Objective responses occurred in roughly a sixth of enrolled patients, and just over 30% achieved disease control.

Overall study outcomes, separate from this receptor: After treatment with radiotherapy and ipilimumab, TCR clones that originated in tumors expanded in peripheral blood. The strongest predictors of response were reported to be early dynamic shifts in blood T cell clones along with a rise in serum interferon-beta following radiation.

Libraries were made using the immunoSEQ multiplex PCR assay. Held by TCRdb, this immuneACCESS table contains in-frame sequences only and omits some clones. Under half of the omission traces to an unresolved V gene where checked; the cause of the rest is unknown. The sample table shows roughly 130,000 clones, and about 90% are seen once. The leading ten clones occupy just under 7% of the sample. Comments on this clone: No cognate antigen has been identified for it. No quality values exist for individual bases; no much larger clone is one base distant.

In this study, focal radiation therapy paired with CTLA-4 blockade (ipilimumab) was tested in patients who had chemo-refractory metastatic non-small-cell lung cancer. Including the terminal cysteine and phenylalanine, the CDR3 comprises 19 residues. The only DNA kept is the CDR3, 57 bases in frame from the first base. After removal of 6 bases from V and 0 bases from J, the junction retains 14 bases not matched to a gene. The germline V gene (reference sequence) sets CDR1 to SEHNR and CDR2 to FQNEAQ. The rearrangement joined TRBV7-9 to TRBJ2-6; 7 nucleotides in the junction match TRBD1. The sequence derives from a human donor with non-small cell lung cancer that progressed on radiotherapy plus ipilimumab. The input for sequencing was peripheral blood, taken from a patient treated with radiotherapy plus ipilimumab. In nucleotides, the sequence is TGTGCCAGCAGGAATCCCGGGGAAGGGGGCTTCTCTGGGGCCAACGTCCTGACTTTC. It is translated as CASRNPGEGGFSGANVLTF.